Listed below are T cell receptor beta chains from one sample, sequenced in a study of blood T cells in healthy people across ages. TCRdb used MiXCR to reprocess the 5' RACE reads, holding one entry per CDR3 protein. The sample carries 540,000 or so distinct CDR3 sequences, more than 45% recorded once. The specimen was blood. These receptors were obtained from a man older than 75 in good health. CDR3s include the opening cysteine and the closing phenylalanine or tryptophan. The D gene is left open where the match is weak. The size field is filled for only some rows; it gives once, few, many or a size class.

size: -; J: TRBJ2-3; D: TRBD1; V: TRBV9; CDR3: CASTLSGGYTDTQYF; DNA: TGTGCCAGCACCCTTTCAGGGGGCTACACAGATACGCAGTATTTT
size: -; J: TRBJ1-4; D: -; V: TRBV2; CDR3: CASTRGVEAGKLFF; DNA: TGTGCCAGCACCCGTGGGGTGGAGGCAGGAAAACTGTTTTTT
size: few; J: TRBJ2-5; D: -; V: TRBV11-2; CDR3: CASSLVRYQETQYF; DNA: TGTGCCAGCAGCTTAGTTCGGTACCAAGAGACCCAGTACTTC
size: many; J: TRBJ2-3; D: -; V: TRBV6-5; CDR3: CASSFQGPTGATDTQYF; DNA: TGTGCCAGCAGTTTCCAGGGCCCTACGGGGGCGACAGATACGCAGTATTTT
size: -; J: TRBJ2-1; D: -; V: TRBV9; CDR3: CASSGGGLNEQFF; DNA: TGTGCCAGCAGCGGAGGGGGACTGAATGAGCAGTTCTTC
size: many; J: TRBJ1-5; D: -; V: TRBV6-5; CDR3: CASRQGRTQPQHF; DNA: TGTGCCAGCCGTCAAGGACGTACCCAGCCCCAGCATTTT
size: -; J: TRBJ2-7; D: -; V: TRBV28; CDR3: CASSPPGRNEQYF; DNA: TGTGCCAGCAGTCCTCCGGGACGGAACGAGCAGTACTTC
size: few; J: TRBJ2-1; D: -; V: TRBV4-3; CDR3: CASSQSSGGEQFF; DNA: TGCGCCAGCAGCCAATCCTCGGGGGGCGAGCAGTTCTTC
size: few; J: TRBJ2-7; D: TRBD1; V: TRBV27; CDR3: CASSPRGDRGIEQYF; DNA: TGTGCCAGCAGCCCCCGCGGGGACAGGGGTATCGAGCAGTACTTC
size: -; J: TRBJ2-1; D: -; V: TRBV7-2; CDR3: CASSQNNPENNEQFF; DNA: TGTGCCAGCAGCCAGAACAACCCTGAGAACAATGAGCAGTTCTTC
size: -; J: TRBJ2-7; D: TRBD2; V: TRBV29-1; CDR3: CSVVRTSGSYEQYF; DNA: TGCAGCGTTGTCCGGACTAGCGGCTCCTACGAGCAGTACTTC
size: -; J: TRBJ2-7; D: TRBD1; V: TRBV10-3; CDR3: CASRPDRVPEQYF; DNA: TGTGCCTCGAGGCCGGACAGGGTCCCCGAGCAGTACTTC
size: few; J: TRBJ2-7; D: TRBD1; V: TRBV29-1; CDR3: CSVTGTGIWEQYF; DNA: TGCAGCGTAACCGGGACAGGGATTTGGGAGCAGTACTTC
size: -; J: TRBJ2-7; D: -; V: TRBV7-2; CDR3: CASSSSLLLSSYEQYF; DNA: TGTGCCAGCAGCTCCTCCTTGCTTCTTAGCTCCTACGAGCAGTACTTC
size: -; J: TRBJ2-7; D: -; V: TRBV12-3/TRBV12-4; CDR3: CASVIEGGGGAEQYF; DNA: TGTGCCAGCGTAATAGAGGGAGGAGGGGGTGCCGAGCAGTACTTC
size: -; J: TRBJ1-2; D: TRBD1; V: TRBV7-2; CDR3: CASSFVGTGRGYTF; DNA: TGTGCCAGCAGCTTTGTAGGGACAGGGCGCGGCTACACCTTC
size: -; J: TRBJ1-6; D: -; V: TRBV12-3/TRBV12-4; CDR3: CASTKGGAGAYNSPLHF; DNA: TGTGCCAGCACCAAGGGGGGGGCAGGCGCCTATAATTCACCCCTCCACTTT
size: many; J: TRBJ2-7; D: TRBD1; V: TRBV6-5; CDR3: CASSRRGTGSYEQYF; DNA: TGTGCCAGCAGTCGCCGGGGGACAGGGTCCTACGAGCAGTACTTC
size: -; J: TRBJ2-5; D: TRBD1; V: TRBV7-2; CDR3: CASSCQGEETQYF; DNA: TGTGCCAGCAGCTGTCAGGGGGAGGAGACCCAGTACTTC
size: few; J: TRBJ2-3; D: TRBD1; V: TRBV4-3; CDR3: CASSQGLPGQGLVSTDTQYF; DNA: TGCGCCAGCAGCCAAGGACTACCGGGACAGGGGTTGGTTAGCACAGATACGCAGTATTTT
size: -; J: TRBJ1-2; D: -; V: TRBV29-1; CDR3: CSVSTPGGNYGYTF; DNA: TGCAGCGTTTCGACCCCGGGAGGGAACTATGGCTACACCTTC
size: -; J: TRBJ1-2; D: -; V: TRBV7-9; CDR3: CACSPHLQNGGYTF; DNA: TGTGCCTGCAGCCCCCACCTACAGAATGGTGGCTACACCTTC
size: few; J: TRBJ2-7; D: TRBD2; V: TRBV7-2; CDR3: CASSLARTSRRYEQYF; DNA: TGTGCTAGCAGCTTAGCTCGGACTAGCCGTCGCTACGAGCAGTACTTC
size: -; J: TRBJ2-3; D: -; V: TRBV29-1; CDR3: CSQREGKRDSQYF; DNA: TGCAGCCAGCGCGAGGGGAAGAGAGATTCGCAGTATTTT
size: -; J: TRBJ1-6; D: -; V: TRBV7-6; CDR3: CASSAQTVPGSPLHF; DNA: TGTGCCAGCAGCGCACAAACAGTTCCAGGCTCACCCCTCCACTTT
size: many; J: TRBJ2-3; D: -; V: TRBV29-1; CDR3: CSVGTDTDTQYF; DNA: TGCAGCGTAGGGACGGACACAGATACGCAGTATTTT
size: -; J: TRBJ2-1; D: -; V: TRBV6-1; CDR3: CASRLARGDGGFNEQFF; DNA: TGTGCCAGCAGACTTGCGAGGGGGGACGGGGGGTTCAATGAGCAGTTCTTC
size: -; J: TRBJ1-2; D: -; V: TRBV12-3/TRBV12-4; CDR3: CASSFGVTGYGYTF; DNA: TGTGCCAGCAGTTTTGGGGTAACGGGCTATGGCTACACCTTC
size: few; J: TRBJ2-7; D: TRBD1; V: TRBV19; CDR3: CASIDPGQGYEQYF; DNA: TGTGCCAGTATTGACCCGGGACAGGGTTACGAGCAGTACTTC
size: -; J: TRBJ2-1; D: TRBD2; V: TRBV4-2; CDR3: CASSPKAGLAEYKEQFF; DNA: TGTGCCAGTAGCCCCAAAGCCGGACTAGCGGAGTACAAGGAGCAGTTCTTC
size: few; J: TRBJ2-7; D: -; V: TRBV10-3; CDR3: CAISSGTPSYEQYF; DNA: TGTGCCATCAGCTCCGGGACTCCGTCCTACGAGCAGTACTTC
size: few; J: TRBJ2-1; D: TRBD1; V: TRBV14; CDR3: CASSQIYGTGYNEQFF; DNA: TGTGCCAGCAGCCAAATCTACGGGACAGGCTACAATGAGCAGTTCTTC
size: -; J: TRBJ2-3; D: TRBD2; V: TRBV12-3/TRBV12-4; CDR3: CASTPPVREGLRTDTQYF; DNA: TGTGCCAGCACTCCCCCGGTACGGGAGGGCCTTAGAACAGATACGCAGTATTTT
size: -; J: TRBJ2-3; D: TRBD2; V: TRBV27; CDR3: CASSPPGSSGGPRTQYF; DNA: TGTGCCAGCAGCCCCCCGGGTTCTAGCGGGGGTCCTCGTACGCAGTATTTT
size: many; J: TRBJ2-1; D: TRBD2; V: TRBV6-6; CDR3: CASSYEGTRGANEQFF; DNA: TGTGCCAGCAGTTACGAAGGGACTAGGGGCGCCAATGAGCAGTTCTTC
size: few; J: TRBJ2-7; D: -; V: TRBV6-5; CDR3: CASRASYEQYF; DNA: TGTGCCAGCCGGGCCTCCTACGAGCAGTACTTC
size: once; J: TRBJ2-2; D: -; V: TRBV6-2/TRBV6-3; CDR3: CASSWAGDTNTGELFF; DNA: TGTGCCAGCAGTTGGGCGGGGGACACGAACACCGGGGAGCTGTTTTTT
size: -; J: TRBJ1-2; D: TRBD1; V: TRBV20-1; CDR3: CSASPGTGSGYTF; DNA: TGCAGTGCAAGTCCCGGGACAGGGTCTGGCTACACCTTC
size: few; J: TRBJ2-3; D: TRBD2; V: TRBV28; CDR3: CASIAGGTDTQYF; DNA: TGTGCCAGCATAGCGGGAGGGACAGATACGCAGTATTTT
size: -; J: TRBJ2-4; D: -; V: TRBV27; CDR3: CASSSISRNIQYF; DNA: TGTGCCAGCAGTTCTATATCCCGAAACATTCAGTACTTC
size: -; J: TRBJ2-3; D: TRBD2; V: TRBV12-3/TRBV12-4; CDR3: CASSLIAGSADTQYF; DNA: TGTGCCAGCAGTCTAATAGCGGGGAGCGCAGATACGCAGTATTTT
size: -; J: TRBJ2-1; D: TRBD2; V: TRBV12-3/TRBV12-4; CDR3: CASSTSSGTGEQFF; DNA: TGTGCCAGCAGTACAAGCAGCGGGACGGGCGAGCAGTTCTTC
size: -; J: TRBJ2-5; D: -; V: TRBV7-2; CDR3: CASSLESNARGKGETQYF; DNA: TGTGCCAGCAGCTTAGAATCCAACGCGAGGGGGAAGGGAGAGACCCAGTACTTC
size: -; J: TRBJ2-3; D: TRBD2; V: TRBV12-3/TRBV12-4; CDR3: CASSLVAGGIMGTDTQYF; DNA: TGTGCCAGCAGTTTAGTAGCGGGGGGGATCATGGGCACAGATACGCAGTATTTT
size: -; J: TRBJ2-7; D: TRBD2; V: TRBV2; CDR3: CASRVPRDRLGTSGSYEQYF; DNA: TGTGCCAGCAGAGTTCCCCGGGACAGGCTAGGTACTAGCGGGAGCTACGAGCAGTACTTC
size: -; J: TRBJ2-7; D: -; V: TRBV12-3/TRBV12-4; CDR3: CASKSALYNEQYF; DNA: TGTGCCAGCAAAAGCGCCCTATACAATGAGCAGTACTTC
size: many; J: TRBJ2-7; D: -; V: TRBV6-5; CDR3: CASSYFGPGAQTYEQYF; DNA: TGTGCCAGCAGTTACTTCGGCCCGGGGGCCCAAACCTACGAGCAGTACTTC
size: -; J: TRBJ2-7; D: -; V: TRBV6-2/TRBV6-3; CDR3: CATVRGSSYEQYF; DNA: TGTGCCACGGTAAGAGGGTCGAGCTACGAGCAGTACTTC